This TCR beta chain appears in the sequencing data of a study of blood T cell repertoires in COVID-19. Background on the study: T cells, B-cell-depleted T cells, or PBMCs supplied cDNA or gDNA.

Produced via immunoSEQ multiplex PCR; TCRdb's table is partial and in-frame only. This table holds approximately 170,000 clones, roughly 86% found once. Unmatched junction bases numbered 8, after V lost 5 bases and J lost 5 bases. CDR1 is LNHNV, CDR2 YYDKDF, per germline (reference sequence). This CDR3 is 15 amino acids long. The TCR was taken from an elderly woman with COVID-19, enrolled during active disease. The sample was peripheral blood. This rearrangement joins TRBV15 to TRBJ1-5; TRBD1 aligns across 8 bases. The CDR3 spells CATSLTPTGDQPQHF. In nucleotides, the CDR3 is TGTGCCACCAGCCTCACCCCGACAGGGGATCAGCCCCAGCATTTT.